This record covers a single T cell receptor beta chain. The antigen remains undetermined. The read gets to within 3 residues of the CDR3 end, and the germline J gene fills in the rest. The source of the sample is a study of Tregs in tolerant kidney transplant recipients. Study observations and caveats: Changing PCR primers prevented nucleotide comparison between some patients' samples.

Recipients received nonmyeloablative bone marrow transplants from related graft donors, with transient mixed chimerism. Unstimulated regulatory T cells (CD4+CD25+CD127-), CD4+CD25- non-regulatory cells, CD4 and CD8 cells were FACS-sorted from thawed PBMCs. CDR1 and CDR2 from the germline V gene are SGHRS and YFSETQ. The CDR3 is 14 residues long. Trimming took off 0 bases at V and 5 bases at J, with 9 bases between the two ends. Sequencing was performed with immunoSEQ multiplex PCR; in TCRdb, only in-frame clones are kept and a portion is missing. This table holds some 10,000 clones. The chain recombines TRBV5-1 with TRBJ2-1; no reliable D call. The material sequenced was CD8+ T cells from blood (PBMCs), taken 24 months after the transplant. The source is a human patient who received a combined kidney and bone marrow transplant. Some T cells may trace back to the graft donor. The CDR3 protein is CASSLEGSHNEQFF. CDR3 DNA (partial): TGCGCCAGCAGCTTGGAGGGTTCCCACAATGAG.